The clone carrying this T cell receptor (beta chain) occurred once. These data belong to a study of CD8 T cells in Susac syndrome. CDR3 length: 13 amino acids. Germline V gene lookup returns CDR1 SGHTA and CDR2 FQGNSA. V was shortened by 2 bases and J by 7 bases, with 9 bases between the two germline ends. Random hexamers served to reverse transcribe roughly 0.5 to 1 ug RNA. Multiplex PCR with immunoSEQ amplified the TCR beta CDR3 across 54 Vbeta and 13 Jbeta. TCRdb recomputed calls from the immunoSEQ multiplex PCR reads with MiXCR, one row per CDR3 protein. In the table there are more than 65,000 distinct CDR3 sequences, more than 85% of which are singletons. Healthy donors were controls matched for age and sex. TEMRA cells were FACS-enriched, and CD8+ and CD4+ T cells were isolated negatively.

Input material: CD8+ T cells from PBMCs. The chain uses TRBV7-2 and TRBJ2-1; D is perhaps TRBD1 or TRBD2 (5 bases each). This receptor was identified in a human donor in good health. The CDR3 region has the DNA TGTGCCAGCAGCTTATCCTGGGGGAATGAGCAGTTCTTC. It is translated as CASSLSWGNEQFF.